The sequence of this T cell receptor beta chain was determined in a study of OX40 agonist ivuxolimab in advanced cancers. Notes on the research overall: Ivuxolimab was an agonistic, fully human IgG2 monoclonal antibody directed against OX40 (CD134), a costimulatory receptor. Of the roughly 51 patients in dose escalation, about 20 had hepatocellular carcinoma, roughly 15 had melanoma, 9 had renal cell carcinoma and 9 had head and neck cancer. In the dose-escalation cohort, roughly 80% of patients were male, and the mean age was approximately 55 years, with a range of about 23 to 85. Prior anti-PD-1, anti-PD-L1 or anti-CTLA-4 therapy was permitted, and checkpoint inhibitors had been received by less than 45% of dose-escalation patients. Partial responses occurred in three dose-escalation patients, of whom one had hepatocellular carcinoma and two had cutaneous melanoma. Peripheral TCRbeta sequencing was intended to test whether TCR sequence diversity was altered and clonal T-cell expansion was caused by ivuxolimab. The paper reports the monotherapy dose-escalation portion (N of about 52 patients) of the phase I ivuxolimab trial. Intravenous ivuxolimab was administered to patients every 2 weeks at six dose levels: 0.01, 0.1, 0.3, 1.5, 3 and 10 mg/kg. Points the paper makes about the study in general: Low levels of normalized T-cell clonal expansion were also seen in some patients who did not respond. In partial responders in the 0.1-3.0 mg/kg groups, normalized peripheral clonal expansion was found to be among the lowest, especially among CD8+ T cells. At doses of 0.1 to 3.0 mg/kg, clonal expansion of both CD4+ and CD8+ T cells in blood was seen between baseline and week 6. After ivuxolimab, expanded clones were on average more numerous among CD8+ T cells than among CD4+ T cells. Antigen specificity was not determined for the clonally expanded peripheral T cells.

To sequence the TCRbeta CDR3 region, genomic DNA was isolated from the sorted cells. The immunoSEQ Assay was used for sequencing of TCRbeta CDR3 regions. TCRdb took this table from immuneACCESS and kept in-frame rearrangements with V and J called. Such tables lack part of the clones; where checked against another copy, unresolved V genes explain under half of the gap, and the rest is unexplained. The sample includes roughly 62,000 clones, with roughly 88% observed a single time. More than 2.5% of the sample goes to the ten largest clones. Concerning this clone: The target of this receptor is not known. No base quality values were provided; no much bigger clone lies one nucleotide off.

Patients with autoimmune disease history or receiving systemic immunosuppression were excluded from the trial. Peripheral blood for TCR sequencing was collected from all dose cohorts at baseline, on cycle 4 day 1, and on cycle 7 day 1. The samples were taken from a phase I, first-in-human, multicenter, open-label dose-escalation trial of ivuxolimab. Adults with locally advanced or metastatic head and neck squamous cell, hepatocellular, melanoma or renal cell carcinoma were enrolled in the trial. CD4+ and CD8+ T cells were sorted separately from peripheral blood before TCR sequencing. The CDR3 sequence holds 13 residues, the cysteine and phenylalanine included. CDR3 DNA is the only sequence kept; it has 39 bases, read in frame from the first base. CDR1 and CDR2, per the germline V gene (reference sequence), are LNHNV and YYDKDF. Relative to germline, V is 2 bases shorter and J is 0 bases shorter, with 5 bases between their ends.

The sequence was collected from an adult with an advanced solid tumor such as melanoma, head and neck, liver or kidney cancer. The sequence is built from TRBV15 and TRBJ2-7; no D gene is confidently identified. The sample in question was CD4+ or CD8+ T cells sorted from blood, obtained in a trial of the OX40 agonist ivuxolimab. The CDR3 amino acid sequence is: CATSRHASYEQYF. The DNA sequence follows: TGTGCCACCAGCAGACACGCCTCCTACGAGCAGTACTTC.